This T cell receptor beta chain was sequenced during a study of blood T cell repertoires in COVID-19. Study summary: The United States, Italy and Spain were the sources of the acute and convalescent COVID-19 samples.

Germline trimming cut 6 bases from V and 5 bases from J; bases unmatched to any gene: 9. The germline CDR1 and CDR2 sequences are MDHEN and SYDVKM. This CDR3 is built from 14 residues. Participant reports of clinical history set cohort assignment. In the 2 weeks before study entry, exposed participants met a COVID-19 case, which was PCR-confirmed or clinician-diagnosed. In the authors' workflow: Researchers report that nucleated cell counts were estimated from reference gene primer amplification. Clones were read by immunoSEQ multiplex PCR, and TCRdb kept only the in-frame ones, dropping some. That table is the source of V, J and clone size, and D and trimming were worked out from the DNA. The sample lists 200,000 or so clones; about 90% were seen once.

The sequenced material came from PBMCs or T cells enriched from blood (not recorded which). The clonotype comes from a woman under 40 who had been exposed to COVID-19. The rearrangement uses TRBV28 and TRBJ2-7; 8 bases match TRBD1. The CDR3 sequence: CASRPLDRANEQYF. As DNA, the CDR3 is TGTGCCAGCAGACCCTTGGACAGGGCCAACGAGCAGTACTTC.